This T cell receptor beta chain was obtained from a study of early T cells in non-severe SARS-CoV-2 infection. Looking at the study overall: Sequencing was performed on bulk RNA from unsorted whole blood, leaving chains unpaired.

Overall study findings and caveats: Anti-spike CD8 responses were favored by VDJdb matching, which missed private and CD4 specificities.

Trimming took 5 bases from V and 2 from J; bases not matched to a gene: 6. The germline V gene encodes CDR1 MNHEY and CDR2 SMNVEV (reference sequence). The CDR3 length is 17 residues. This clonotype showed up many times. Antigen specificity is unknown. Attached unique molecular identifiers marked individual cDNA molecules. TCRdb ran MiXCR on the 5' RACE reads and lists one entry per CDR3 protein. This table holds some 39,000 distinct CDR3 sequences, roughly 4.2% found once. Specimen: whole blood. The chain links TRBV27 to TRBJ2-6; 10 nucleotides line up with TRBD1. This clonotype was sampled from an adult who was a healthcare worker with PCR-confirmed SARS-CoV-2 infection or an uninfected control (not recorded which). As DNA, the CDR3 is TGTGCCAGCAGTCCCGGGACAGGGGTAGCTGGGGCCAACGTCCTGACTTTC. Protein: CASSPGTGVAGANVLTF. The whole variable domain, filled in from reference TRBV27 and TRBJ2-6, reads EAQVTQNPRYLITVTGKKLTVTCSQNMNHEYMSWYRQDPGLGLRQIYYSMNVEVTDKGDVPEGYKVSRKEKRNFPLILESPSPNQTSLYFCASSPGTGVAGANVLTFGAGSRLTVL.